This entry lists 5 T cell receptor beta chains sequenced from one sample in a study of cytotoxic CD8 clonotypes in ibrutinib-treated CLL. Using immunoSEQ multiplex PCR, the repertoire was profiled, and TCRdb retains in-frame clones only, with some absent. The table has approximately 150,000 clones, 70% to 90% seen once. Source: PBMCs, taken at disease progression, from a patient treated with ibrutinib. The receptors here all came from a human donor with chronic lymphocytic leukemia.

The genes are TRBV27 and TRBJ2-2; maybe TRBD1 (5 bases). Trimming stripped 1 base from V and 4 bases from J, with 16 bases between. The CDR3 extends over 17 amino acids. Looked up from germline, CDR1 is MNHEY and CDR2 is SMNVEV (reference sequence). CDR3 nucleotides: TGTGCCAGCAGTTTATATCCCGACAGCGTTACCACCGGGGAGCTGTTTTTT. It specifies CASSLYPDSVTTGELFF.

CDR3 nucleotide sequence: TGTGCCAGCAGTGAATTTAGCGGAGGGGGGACAGATACGCAGTATTTT. Translating gives CASSEFSGGGTDTQYF. The genes are TRBV6-1 and TRBJ2-3, with D perhaps assigned TRBD1 or TRBD2 (6 bases each). The CDR3 loop spans 16 amino acids. The germline CDR1 and CDR2 sequences are MNHNS and SASEGT. Trimming cost V 2 bases and J 3 bases, with 15 bases left between them.

The chain uses TRBV6-6 and TRBJ2-3, with TRBD2 matching over 7 bases. The CDR3 consists of 16 residues. CDR1 is MNHNY and CDR2 is SVGAGI in the germline V gene (reference sequence). V was pared by 6 bases and J by 1 base, with 10 bases of the junction left unmatched. The CDR3 DNA follows: TGTGCCAGCAGCCCCGGGGGAGGGGTAGGCACAGATACGCAGTATTTT. Its protein product is CASSPGGGVGTDTQYF.

The gene calls are TRBV4-1 and TRBJ2-5; no reliable D call. The length of the CDR3 is 15 residues. The germline CDR1 and CDR2 sequences are MGHRA and YSYEKL. V gave up 1 base and J gave up 4 bases, with 13 bases separating them. The CDR3 spells CASSQGQSSGETQYF. As DNA, the CDR3 is TGCGCCAGCAGCCAAGGACAATCAAGTGGAGAGACCCAGTACTTC.

V and J are TRBV5-1 and TRBJ1-1, with D unclear. CDR3 size: 15 residues. Per germline, CDR1 SGHRS and CDR2 YFSETQ. Trimming cost V 0 bases and J 0 bases, with 9 bases left between them. CDR3 nucleotide sequence: TGCGCCAGCAGCTTGGACGGAAAGTTGAACACTGAAGCTTTCTTT. It specifies CASSLDGKLNTEAFF.